These 20 T cell receptor beta chains came from one sample sequenced in a study of tumor-infiltrating lymphocytes in primary liver carcinoma. From unsorted bulk tissue weighing roughly 17-34 mg, DNA and RNA were co-extracted. Total RNA amounting to 500 ng was the source from which TCR beta cDNA was made with a constant-region primer. Libraries of TCR beta came from three nested multiplex PCR rounds with slightly modified ARM-PCR. Use of TRBV1-TRBV30 forward primers with a C-beta reverse primer characterized the first two PCR rounds, which lasted about 9 cycles each. TCRdb reprocessed the multiplex PCR reads via MiXCR and lists one record per CDR3 protein. Found here are some 87,000 distinct CDR3 sequences, 55% to 75% of them singletons; the top ten hold roughly 27%. What was sequenced was tumor-adjacent normal liver tissue. The source of these receptors is a man aged 35-49 years with primary liver carcinoma and hepatitis B virus infection.

As to this clonotype: A read error is possible here, since a much larger clone lies one base away. The gene calls are TRBV28 and TRBJ2-7; no definite D call. V lost 6 bases and J lost 2, with 14 bases in between. The CDR3 is 14 residues long. The germline CDR1 and CDR2 sequences are MDHEN and SYDVKM. The CDR3 region has the DNA TGTGCCAGCAGCCCGAACCGGGTACCCTACGAGCAGTACTTC. This encodes CASSPNRVPYEQYF.

The chain employs TRBV11-1 and TRBJ2-7; D remains ambiguous. V lost 9 bases and J lost 1, with 13 bases in between. Germline V CDR1 and CDR2: SGHAT, FQDESV (reference sequence). CDR3 size: 13 residues. CDR3 DNA sequence: TGTGCCAGTACCTCCGGGTCTTCCTACGAGCAGTACTTC. Translating it yields CASTSGSSYEQYF.

Regarding this clonotype: A clone one base away is much larger, so this may be a read error. This chain connects TRBV6-1 to TRBJ2-7, with D perhaps TRBD1 (6 bases). This CDR3 is 13 amino acids long. Germline V gene data show CDR1 as MNHNS and CDR2 as SASEGT. Written as DNA, the CDR3 is TGTACCAGCAGTCGACAGGTGGCCTACGAGCAGTACTTC. This translates into CTSSRQVAYEQYF.

This clonotype was detected once. One junction end disagrees with the germline gene, perhaps due to a read error. CDR3: CASEPVLAGSYYERYF. The CDR3 region has the DNA TGTGCCAGCGAACCGGTACTAGCGGGCAGCTACTACGAGCGGTATTTC. The chain joins TRBV12-3 or TRBV12-4 to TRBJ2-7, with TRBD2 identical over 9 bases. The CDR3 length is 16 residues.

With respect to this clonotype: Compared with germline, one end of the junction differs, possibly owing to a read error. The V gene is TRBV11-2, the J gene TRBJ1-1; 7 bases map to TRBD1. CDR3 length equals 14 residues. Germline loops: CDR1 SGHAT, CDR2 FQNNGV. The CDR3 DNA reads TGTGCCAGCAGCTCCCAGGGGGGGGGCATTGAAGCATTCTTT. Its translation: CASSSQGGGIEAFF.

This clonotype occurred many times. The rearrangement joins TRBV29-1 to TRBJ2-7; no definite D call. Germline CDR1 reads SQVTM; CDR2 reads ANQGSEA. Trimming removed 4 bases from V and 0 bases from J, with 13 bases in between. This CDR3 is 14 amino acids long. Here the CDR3 DNA reads TGCAGCGTTGGAAGGTCAACCACCTCCTACGAGCAGTACTTC. Translating gives CSVGRSTTSYEQYF.

As to this clonotype: Germline and junction disagree at one end, which may indicate a read error. The V gene is TRBV11-2, the J gene TRBJ1-5; no clear D. This CDR3 is built from 13 residues. Germline CDR1 SGHAT, CDR2 FQNNGV. The CDR3 spells CASTLIENQPQHF. The CDR3 nucleotides are TGTGCCAGCACCTTAATTGAGAATCAGCCCCAGCATTTT.

Notes on this clonotype: A much larger clonotype is one base distant, so this may be a read error. CDR3 region: CASSATPTDNEQLF. The CDR3 bases are TGTGCCAGCAGCGCGACCCCGACAGACAATGAGCAGCTCTTC. The chain is built from TRBV5-6 and TRBJ2-1; D might be TRBD1 (5 bases). The V gene's germline CDR1 is SGHDT and CDR2 YYEEEE. The CDR3 totals 14 residues.

This clonotype has only a few counts. A much larger clone sits a single nucleotide away, making a read error possible. The rearrangement links TRBV6-5 to TRBJ2-3, with D possibly being TRBD2 (6 bases). The CDR3 extends over 14 amino acids. The ends were cut back, 4 bases at V and 1 base at J, with 9 bases in the middle. Germline V gene data show CDR1 as MNHEY and CDR2 as SVGAGI. CDR3 in DNA: TGTGCCAGCAGTTCGGCTAGCGGCACAGATACGCAGTATTTT. It is translated as CASSSASGTDTQYF.

This clonotype was counted a few times. One base away lies a much larger clone, so this may be a sequencing read error. This sequence joins TRBV12-3 or TRBV12-4 and TRBJ1-6; TRBD1 might be the D (5 bases). Between the trimmed V and J ends, which lost 10 bases and 9 bases, there was a span of 19 bases. The CDR3 contains 14 residues. As DNA, the CDR3 is TGTGCCAACAGGACAAGTACCCAGAGTTCACCCCTCCACTTT. Translation gives CANRTSTQSSPLHF.

This rearrangement joins TRBV11-2 to TRBJ1-1; D call uncertain. V was cut by 6 bases and J by 8 bases, with 16 bases left in between. CDR1 is SGHAT and CDR2 is FQNNGV in the germline V gene. The CDR3 is 13 residues long. CDR3 DNA sequence: TGTGCCAGCAGGCCCAGTTTGGTGGCCGAAGCTTTCTTT. This gives the protein CASRPSLVAEAFF.

A remark on this clonotype: Since the CDR3 does not end with the conserved phenylalanine or tryptophan, this likely comes from a read error. J is TRBJ2-2 and V is TRBV29-1; maybe TRBD2 (6 bases). The CDR3 totals 14 residues. The V gene's germline CDR1 is SQVTM and CDR2 ANQGSEA. This CDR3 reads CGAGTASNTGELFL. The CDR3 DNA sequence: TGCGGCGCGGGGACCGCCTCGAACACCGGGGAGCTGTTTCTT.

This clonotype was observed a handful of times. This may come from a read error, since a much larger clone is one base off. V is TRBV12-3 or TRBV12-4 and J is TRBJ2-7; the match to TRBD2 covers 9 bases. This CDR3 comprises 14 residues. CDR3 loop: CANSLTSGSYEQYF. The CDR3 DNA sequence: TGTGCCAACAGTTTGACTAGCGGTAGCTACGAGCAGTACTTC.

By proportion, this clonotype is medium-sized. This chain uses TRBV4-2 with TRBJ2-7, with 10 bases lining up with TRBD2. The CDR3 covers 18 residues. V lost 0 bases and J lost 2; bases outside the gene matches: 10. CDR1 LGHNA and CDR2 YNFKEQ come from the germline V gene. The CDR3 DNA reads as TGTGCCAGCAGCCAAGAGGTCGCGAGCGGGAGGGTACCCTACGAGCAGTACTTC. This gives the protein CASSQEVASGRVPYEQYF.

This sequence joins TRBV4-1 and TRBJ2-3; no clear D. The J call may be wrong; the DNA end is better matched by TRBJ1-5. The V gene's germline CDR1 is MGHRA and CDR2 YSYEKL. There are 16 residues in the CDR3. In DNA, the CDR3 is TGCGCCAGCAGCCCAGAGGCGGGGATAAGCACAGACACGCAGCATTTT. Translated, it gives CASSPEAGISTDTQHF.

The chain couples TRBV11-2 to TRBJ2-5, with 7 positions matching TRBD1. The CDR3 totals 14 residues. V was clipped by 10 bases and J by 9 bases; unmatched bases: 17. Per germline, CDR1 SGHAT and CDR2 FQNNGV. The CDR3 is CAKSSQTGEGPQYF. In nucleotides, the CDR3 is TGTGCCAAGAGCTCACAAACAGGGGAAGGGCCCCAGTACTTC.

The rearrangement joins TRBV11-2 to TRBJ2-5; 8 bases line up with TRBD2. In germline, CDR1 is SGHAT, CDR2 FQNNGV. The CDR3 is 15 residues long. V lost 5 bases and J lost 5; bases outside the gene matches: 10. DNA of the CDR3: TGTGCCAGCAGCGCGCCGGGACTAGGGGGGGAGACCCAGTACTTC. Protein sequence: CASSAPGLGGETQYF.

As DNA, the CDR3 is TGTGCCAGTAGTACAGGTCAAAGGGGCAATGAGCAGTTCTTC. Its translation is CASSTGQRGNEQFF. The rearrangement uses TRBV12-3 or TRBV12-4 and TRBJ2-1, with D possibly TRBD1 on 5 matching bases. Deletions cut 9 bases from V and 6 bases from J, with 18 bases between. This CDR3 spans 14 amino acids.

With respect to this clonotype: It is likely a read error, because the conserved phenylalanine at the end of the CDR3 is missing. The chain has TRBV30 and TRBJ2-5, with a tentative D call TRBD1 (5 bases). With 0 bases removed from V and 5 bases from J, the gap between germline ends came to 19 bases. Germline V gives CDR1 GTSNPN, CDR2 SVGIG (reference sequence). The CDR3 spans 16 residues. CDR3 protein: CAWSVRGMGAEETQYV. The CDR3 DNA follows: TGTGCCTGGAGTGTAAGGGGAATGGGCGCGGAGGAGACCCAGTACGTC.

Worth noting for this clonotype: As the CDR3 is not closed by the conserved phenylalanine or tryptophan, this likely results from a read error. The rearrangement uses TRBV11-2 and TRBJ2-7; no definite D call. Trimming left V 5 bases short and J 2 bases short, with 16 bases between. Germline lookup yields CDR1 SGHAT and CDR2 FQNNGV. The CDR3 loop spans 15 amino acids. CDR3 sequence: CASSLSETLPYEQYL. The CDR3 nucleotides are TGTGCCAGCAGCCTCAGCGAGACTCTACCCTACGAGCAGTACCTC.